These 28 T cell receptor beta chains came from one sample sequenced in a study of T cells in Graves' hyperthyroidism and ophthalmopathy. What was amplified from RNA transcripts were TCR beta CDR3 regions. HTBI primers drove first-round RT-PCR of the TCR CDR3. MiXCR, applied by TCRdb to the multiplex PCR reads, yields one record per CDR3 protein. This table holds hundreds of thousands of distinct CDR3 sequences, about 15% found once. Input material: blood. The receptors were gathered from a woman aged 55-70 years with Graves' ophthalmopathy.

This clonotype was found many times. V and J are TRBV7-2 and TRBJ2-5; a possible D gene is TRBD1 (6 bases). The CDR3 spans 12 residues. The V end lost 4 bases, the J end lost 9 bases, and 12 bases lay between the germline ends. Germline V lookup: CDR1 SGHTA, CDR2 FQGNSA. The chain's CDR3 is CASSYQGKAQYF. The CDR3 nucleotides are TGTGCCAGCAGCTACCAGGGGAAGGCCCAGTACTTC.

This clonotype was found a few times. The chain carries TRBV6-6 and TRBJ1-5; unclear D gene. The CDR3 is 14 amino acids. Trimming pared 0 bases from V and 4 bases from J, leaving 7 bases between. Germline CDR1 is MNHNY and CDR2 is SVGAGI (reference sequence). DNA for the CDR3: TGTGCCAGCAGTTACTCGTTGGCGAATCAGCCCCAGCATTTT. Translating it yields CASSYSLANQPQHF.

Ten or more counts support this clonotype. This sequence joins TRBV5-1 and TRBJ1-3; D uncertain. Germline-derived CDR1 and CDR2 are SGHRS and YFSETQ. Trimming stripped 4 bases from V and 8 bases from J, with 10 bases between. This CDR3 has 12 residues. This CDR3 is CASSMNQDTIYF. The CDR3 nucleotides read TGCGCCAGCAGCATGAATCAAGACACCATATATTTT. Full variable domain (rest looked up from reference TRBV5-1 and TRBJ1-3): KAGVTQTPRYLIKTRGQQVTLSCSPISGHRSVSWYQQTPGQGLQFLFEYFSETQRNKGNFPGRFSGRQFSNSRSEMNVSTLELGDSALYLCASSMNQDTIYFGEGSWLTVV.

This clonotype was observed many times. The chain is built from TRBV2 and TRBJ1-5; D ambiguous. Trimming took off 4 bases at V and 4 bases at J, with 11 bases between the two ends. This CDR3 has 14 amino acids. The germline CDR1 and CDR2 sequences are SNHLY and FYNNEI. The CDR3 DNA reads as TGTGCCAGCAGTGCAAGCATGGGGAATCAGCCCCAGCATTTT. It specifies CASSASMGNQPQHF. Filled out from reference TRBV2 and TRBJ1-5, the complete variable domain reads EPEVTQTPSHQVTQMGQEVILRCVPISNHLYFYWYRQILGQKVEFLVSFYNNEISEKSEIFDDQFSVERPDGSNFTLKIRSTKLEDSAMYFCASSASMGNQPQHFGDGTRLSIL.

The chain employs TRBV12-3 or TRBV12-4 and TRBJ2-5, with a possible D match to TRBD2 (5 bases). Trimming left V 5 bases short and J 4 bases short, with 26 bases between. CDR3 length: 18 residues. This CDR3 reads CASSAHLGRLPGGETQYF. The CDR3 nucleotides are TGTGCCAGCAGTGCCCACCTGGGCCGACTGCCCGGAGGAGAGACCCAGTACTTC.

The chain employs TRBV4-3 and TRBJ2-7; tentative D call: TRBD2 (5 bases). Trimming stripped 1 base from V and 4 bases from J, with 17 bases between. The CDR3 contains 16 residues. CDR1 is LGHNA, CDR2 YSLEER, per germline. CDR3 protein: CASSQVTRADIYEQYF. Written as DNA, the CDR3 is TGCGCCAGCAGCCAAGTTACTAGGGCGGATATTTACGAGCAGTACTTC.

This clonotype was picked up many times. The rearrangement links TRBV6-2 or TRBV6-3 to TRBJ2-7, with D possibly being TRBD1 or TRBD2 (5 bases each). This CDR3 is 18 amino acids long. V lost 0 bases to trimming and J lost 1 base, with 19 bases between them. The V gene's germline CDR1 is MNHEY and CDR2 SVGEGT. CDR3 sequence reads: CASSYSIREQDYSYEQYF. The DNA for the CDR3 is TGTGCCAGCAGTTACTCGATCAGGGAACAAGACTATTCCTACGAGCAGTACTTC.

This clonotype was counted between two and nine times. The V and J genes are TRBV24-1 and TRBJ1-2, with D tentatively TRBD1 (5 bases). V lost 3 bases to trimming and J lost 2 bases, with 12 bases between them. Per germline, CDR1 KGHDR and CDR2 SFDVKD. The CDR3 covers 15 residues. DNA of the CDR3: TGTGCCACCAGTGATGACAGAGGCCTGAACTATGGCTACACCTTC. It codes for CATSDDRGLNYGYTF.

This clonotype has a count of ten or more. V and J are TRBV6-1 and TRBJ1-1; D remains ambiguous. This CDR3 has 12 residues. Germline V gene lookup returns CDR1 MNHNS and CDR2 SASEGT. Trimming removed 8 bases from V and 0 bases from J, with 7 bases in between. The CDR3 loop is CASCTVNTEAFF. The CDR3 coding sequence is TGTGCCAGCTGTACAGTGAACACTGAAGCTTTCTTT.

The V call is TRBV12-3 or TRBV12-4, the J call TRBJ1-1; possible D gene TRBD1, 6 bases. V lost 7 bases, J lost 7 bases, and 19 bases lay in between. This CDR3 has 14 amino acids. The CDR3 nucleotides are TGTGCCAGCACCCTATACAGGGATACAAATGAAGCTTTCTTT. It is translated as CASTLYRDTNEAFF.

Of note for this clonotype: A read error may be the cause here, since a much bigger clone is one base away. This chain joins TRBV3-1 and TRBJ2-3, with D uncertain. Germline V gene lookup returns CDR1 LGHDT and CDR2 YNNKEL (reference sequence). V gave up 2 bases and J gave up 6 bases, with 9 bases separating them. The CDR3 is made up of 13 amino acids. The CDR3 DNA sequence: TGTGCCAGCAGCCAACTTCTCAAGGATACGCAGTATTTT. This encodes CASSQLLKDTQYF.

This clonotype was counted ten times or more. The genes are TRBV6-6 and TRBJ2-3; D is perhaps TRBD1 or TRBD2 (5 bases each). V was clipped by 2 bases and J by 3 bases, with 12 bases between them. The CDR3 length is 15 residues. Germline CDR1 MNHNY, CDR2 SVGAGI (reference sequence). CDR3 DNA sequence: TGTGCCAGCAGTTACGAGGGCAGGGCAACAGATACGCAGTATTTT. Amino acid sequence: CASSYEGRATDTQYF.

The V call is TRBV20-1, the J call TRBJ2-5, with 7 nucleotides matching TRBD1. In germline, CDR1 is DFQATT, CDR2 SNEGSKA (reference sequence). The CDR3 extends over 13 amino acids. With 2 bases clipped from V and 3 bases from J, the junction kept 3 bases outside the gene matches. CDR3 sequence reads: CSARRTGKETQYF. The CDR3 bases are TGCAGTGCTAGACGGACAGGCAAAGAGACCCAGTACTTC.

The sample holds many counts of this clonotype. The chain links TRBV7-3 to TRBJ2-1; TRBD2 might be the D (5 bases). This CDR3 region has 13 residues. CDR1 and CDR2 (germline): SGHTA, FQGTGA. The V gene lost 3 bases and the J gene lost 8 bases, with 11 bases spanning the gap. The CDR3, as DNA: TGTGCCAGCAGCTTCCGTGAGGGTGATGAGCAGTTCTTC. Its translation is CASSFREGDEQFF.

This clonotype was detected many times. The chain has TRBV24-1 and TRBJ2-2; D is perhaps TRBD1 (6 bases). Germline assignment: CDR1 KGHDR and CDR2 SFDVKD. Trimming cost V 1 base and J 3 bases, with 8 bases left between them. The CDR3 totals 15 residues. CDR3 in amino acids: CATSDFKGDTGELFF. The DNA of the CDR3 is TGTGCCACCAGTGATTTTAAGGGGGACACCGGGGAGCTGTTTTTT.

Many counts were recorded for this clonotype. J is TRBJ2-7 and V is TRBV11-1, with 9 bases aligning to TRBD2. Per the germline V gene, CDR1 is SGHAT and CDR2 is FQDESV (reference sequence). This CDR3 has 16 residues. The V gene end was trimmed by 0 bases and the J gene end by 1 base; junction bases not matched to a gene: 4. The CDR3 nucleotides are TGTGCCAGCAGCTTAGCGATGACTAGCGGTTCCTACGAGCAGTACTTC. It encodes CASSLAMTSGSYEQYF.

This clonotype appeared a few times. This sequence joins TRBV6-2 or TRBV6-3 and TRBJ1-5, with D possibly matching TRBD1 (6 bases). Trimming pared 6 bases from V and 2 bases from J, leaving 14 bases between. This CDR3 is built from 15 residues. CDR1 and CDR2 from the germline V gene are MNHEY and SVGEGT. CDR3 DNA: TGTGCCAGCAGACCCCTGACAGGAGGCAATCAGCCCCAGCATTTT. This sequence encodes CASRPLTGGNQPQHF.

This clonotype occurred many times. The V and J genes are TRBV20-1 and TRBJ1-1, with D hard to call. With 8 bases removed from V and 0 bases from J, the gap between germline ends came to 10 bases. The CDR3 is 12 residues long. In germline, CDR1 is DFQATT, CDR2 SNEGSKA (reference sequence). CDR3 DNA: TGCAGTACCCTAGTGGTGAACACTGAAGCTTTCTTT. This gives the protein CSTLVVNTEAFF.

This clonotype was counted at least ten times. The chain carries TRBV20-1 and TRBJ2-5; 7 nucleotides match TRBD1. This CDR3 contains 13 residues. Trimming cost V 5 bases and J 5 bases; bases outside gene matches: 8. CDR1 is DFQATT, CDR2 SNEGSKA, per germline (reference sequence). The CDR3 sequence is CSAPRTGRETQYF. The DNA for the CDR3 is TGCAGTGCTCCTCGGACAGGCAGGGAGACCCAGTACTTC.

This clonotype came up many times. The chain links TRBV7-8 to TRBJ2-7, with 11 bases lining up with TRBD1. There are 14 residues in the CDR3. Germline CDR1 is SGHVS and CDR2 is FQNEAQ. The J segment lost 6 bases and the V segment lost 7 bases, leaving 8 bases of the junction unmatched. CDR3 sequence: CASNLGGTGGEQYF. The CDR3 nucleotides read TGTGCCAGCAATCTAGGAGGGACAGGGGGCGAGCAGTACTTC.

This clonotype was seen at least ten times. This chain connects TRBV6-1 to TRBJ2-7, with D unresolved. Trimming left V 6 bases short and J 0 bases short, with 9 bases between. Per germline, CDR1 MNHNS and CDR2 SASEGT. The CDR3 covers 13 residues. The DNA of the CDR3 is TGTGCCAGCAGCCAAGACACCTCCTACGAGCAGTACTTC. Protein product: CASSQDTSYEQYF.

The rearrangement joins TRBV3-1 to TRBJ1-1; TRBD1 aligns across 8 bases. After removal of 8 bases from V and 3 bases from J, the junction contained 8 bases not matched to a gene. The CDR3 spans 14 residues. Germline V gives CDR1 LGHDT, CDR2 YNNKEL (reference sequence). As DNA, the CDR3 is TGTGCCAGCCAGGGGGCTCGGGGCTACACTGAAGCTTTCTTT. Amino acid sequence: CASQGARGYTEAFF.

CDR3: CATSPGTGPLRDSYEQYF. CDR3 sequence (DNA): TGTGCCACCAGCCCCGGGACAGGGCCACTCCGAGACTCCTACGAGCAGTACTTC. This chain connects TRBV24-1 to TRBJ2-7; 9 bases fit TRBD1. V lost 7 bases, J lost 0 bases, and 15 bases stayed unmatched. Germline CDR1 is KGHDR and CDR2 is SFDVKD. CDR3 length equals 18 residues.

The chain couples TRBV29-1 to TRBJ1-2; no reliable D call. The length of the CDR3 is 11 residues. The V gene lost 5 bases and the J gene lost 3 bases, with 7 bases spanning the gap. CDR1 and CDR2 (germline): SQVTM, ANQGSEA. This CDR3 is CSVLEDYGYTF. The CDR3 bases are TGCAGCGTTCTCGAAGACTATGGCTACACCTTC.

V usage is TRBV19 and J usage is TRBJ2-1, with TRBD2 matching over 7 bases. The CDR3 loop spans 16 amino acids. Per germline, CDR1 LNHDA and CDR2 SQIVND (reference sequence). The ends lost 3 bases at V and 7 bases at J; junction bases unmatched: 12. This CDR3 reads CASSIHGAGSGNEQFF. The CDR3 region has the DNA TGTGCCAGTAGTATTCATGGGGCTGGTAGCGGGAATGAGCAGTTCTTC. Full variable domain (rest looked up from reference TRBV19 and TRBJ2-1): DGGITQSPKYLFRKEGQNVTLSCEQNLNHDAMYWYRQDPGQGLRLIYYSQIVNDFQKGDIAEGYSVSREKKESFPLTVTSAQKNPTAFYLCASSIHGAGSGNEQFFGPGTRLTVL.

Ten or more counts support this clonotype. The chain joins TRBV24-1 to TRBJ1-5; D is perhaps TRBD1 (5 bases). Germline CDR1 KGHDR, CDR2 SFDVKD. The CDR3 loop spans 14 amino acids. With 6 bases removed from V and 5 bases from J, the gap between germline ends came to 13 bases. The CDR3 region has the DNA TGTGCCACCAGTAACCGGGACCCCCATCAGCCCCAGCATTTT. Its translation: CATSNRDPHQPQHF.

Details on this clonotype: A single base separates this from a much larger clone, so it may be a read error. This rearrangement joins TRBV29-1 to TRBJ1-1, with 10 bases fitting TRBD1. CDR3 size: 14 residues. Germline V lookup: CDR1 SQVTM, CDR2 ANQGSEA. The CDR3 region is CGVVPGQGTTEAFF. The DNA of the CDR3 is TGCGGCGTGGTCCCGGGACAGGGGACGACTGAAGCTTTCTTT.

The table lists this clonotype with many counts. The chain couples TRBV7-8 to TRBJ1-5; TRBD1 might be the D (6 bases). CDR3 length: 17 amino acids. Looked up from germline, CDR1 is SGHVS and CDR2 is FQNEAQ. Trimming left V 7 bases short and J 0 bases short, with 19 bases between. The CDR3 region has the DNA TGTGCCAGCACCCCCGGGACACCAATCCTTAGCAATCAGCCCCAGCATTTT. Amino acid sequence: CASTPGTPILSNQPQHF.